This T cell receptor beta chain was retrieved from a study of T cells in Graves' hyperthyroidism and ophthalmopathy. Looking at the study overall: The authors collected peripheral blood at initial diagnosis, before any treatment.

The germline CDR1 and CDR2 sequences are MNHNS and SASEGT. The CDR3 consists of 15 residues. V was pared by 7 bases and J by 3 bases, with 4 bases of the junction left unmatched. Hyperthyroidism in the patients, aged 18 to 65, was newly diagnosed and under 2 months in duration. This clonotype was detected ten times or more. From RNA transcripts, TCR beta CDR3 regions were amplified. Researchers ran a first-round RT-PCR on the TCR CDR3 using the HTBI primer set. TCRdb re-derived calls from the multiplex PCR reads in MiXCR, one entry per CDR3 protein. The sample includes fewer than 650,000 distinct CDR3 sequences, 12% to 15% of them seen just once.

Sequences were obtained from blood. This TCR was sampled from a middle-aged woman with Graves' hyperthyroidism. V gene TRBV6-1 combines with J gene TRBJ2-1, with 12 bases identical to TRBD2. The CDR3 loop is CASKLLAGGYNEQFF. The CDR3, as DNA: TGTGCCAGCAAATTACTAGCGGGAGGCTACAATGAGCAGTTCTTC.